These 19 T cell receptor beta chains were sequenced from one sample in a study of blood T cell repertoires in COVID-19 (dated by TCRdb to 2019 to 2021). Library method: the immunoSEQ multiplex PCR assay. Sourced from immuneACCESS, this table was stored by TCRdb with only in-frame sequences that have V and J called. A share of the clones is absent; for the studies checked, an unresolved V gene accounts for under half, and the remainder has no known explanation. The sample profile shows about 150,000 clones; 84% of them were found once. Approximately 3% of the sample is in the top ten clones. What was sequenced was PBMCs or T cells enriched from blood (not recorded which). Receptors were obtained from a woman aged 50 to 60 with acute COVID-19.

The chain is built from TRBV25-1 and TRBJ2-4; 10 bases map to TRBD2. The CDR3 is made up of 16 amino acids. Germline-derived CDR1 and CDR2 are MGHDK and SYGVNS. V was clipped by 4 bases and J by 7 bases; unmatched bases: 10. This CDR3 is CASSGLAGRAGNIQYF. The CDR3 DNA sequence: TGTGCCAGCAGTGGACTAGCGGGCCGAGCAGGGAACATTCAGTACTTC.

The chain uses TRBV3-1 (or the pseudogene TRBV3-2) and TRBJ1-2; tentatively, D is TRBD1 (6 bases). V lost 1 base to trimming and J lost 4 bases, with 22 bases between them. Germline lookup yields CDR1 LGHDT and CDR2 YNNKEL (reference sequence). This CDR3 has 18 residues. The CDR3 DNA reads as TGTGCCAGCAGCCAAGGGGATCCCCGGGGGGCAGAGGGCTATGGCTACACCTTC. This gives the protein CASSQGDPRGAEGYGYTF.

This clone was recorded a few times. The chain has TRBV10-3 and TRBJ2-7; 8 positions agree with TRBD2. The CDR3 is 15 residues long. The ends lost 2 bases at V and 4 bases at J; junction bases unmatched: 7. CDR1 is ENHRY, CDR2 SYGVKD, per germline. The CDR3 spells CAISEGLAGVYEQYF. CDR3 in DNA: TGTGCCATCAGTGAGGGGCTAGCGGGTGTATACGAGCAGTACTTC.

DNA for the CDR3: TGTGCCAGCAGCTTTGGGTTGGTCGGGGGGGTGAACACTGAAGCTTTCTTT. Amino acids: CASSFGLVGGVNTEAFF. The rearrangement uses TRBV5-4 and TRBJ1-1; weak D call: TRBD1 (5 bases). V was shortened by 2 bases and J by 0 bases, with 17 bases between the two germline ends. Germline lookup yields CDR1 SGHNT and CDR2 YYREEE (reference sequence). There are 17 residues in the CDR3.

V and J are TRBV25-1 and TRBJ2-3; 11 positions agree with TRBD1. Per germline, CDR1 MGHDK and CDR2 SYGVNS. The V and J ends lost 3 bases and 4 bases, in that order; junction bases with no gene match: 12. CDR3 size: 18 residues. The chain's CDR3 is CASSDNPGTGGSPDTQYF. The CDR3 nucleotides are TGTGCCAGCAGTGATAACCCCGGGACAGGGGGGAGCCCAGATACGCAGTATTTT.

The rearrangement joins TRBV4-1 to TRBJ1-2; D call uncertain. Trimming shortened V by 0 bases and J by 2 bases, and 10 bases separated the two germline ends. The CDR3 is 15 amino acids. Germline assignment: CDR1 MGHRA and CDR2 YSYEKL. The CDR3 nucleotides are TGCGCCAGCAGCCAAGATCAGAACAGCAACTATGGCTACACCTTC. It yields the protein CASSQDQNSNYGYTF.

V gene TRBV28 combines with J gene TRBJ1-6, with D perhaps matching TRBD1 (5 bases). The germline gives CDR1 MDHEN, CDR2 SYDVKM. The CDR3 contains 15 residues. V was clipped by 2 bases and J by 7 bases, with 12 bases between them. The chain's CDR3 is CASSLRQSRNSPLHF. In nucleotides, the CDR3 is TGTGCCAGCAGTTTAAGACAGTCGCGAAATTCACCCCTCCACTTT. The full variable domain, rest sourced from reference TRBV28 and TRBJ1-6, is DVKVTQSSRYLVKRTGEKVFLECVQDMDHENMFWYRQDPGLGLRLIYFSYDVKMKEKGDIPEGYSVSREKKERFSLILESASTNQTSMYLCASSLRQSRNSPLHFGNGTRLTVT.

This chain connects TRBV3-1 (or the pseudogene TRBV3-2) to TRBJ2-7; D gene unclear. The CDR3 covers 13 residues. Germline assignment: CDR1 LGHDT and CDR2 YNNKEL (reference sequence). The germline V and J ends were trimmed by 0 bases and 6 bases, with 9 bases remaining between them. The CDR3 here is CASSQDEVGEQYF. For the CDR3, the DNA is TGTGCCAGCAGCCAAGATGAGGTGGGCGAGCAGTACTTC.

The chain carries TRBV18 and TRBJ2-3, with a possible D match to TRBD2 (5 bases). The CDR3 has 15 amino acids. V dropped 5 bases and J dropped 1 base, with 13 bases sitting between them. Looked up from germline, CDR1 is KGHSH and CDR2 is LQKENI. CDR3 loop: CASSSNGIGTDTQYF. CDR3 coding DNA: TGTGCCAGCTCATCCAACGGGATAGGCACAGATACGCAGTATTTT.

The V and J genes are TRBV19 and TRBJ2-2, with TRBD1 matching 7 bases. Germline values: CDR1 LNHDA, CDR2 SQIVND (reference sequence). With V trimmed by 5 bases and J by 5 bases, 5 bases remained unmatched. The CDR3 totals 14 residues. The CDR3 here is CASSAYRGTGELFF. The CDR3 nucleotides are TGTGCCAGTAGTGCCTACAGGGGTACCGGGGAGCTGTTTTTT.

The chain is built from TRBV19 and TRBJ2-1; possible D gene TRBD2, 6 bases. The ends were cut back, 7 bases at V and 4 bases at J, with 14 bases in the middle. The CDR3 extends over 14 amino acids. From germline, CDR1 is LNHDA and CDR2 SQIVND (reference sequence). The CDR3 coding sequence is TGTGCCAGTAATCGGGACTCCAATTACAATGAGCAGTTCTTC. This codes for CASNRDSNYNEQFF. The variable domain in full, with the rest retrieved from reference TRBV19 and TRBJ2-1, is DGGITQSPKYLFRKEGQNVTLSCEQNLNHDAMYWYRQDPGQGLRLIYYSQIVNDFQKGDIAEGYSVSREKKESFPLTVTSAQKNPTAFYLCASNRDSNYNEQFFGPGTRLTVL.

The CDR3 protein is CASSFTGGSPQHF. Here the CDR3 DNA reads TGTGCCAGCAGCTTTACCGGGGGATCGCCCCAGCATTTT. The rearrangement uses TRBV11-2 and TRBJ1-5; D is possibly TRBD1 (5 bases). There are 13 residues in the CDR3. The V gene lost 3 bases and the J gene lost 9 bases, with 12 bases spanning the gap. Germline lookup yields CDR1 SGHAT and CDR2 FQNNGV.

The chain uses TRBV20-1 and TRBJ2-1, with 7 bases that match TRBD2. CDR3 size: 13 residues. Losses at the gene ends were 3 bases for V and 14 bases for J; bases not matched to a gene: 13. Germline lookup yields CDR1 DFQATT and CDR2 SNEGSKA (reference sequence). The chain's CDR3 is CSASGLAEGVEFF. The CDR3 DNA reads TGCAGTGCTAGTGGGCTAGCGGAGGGAGTCGAGTTCTTC.

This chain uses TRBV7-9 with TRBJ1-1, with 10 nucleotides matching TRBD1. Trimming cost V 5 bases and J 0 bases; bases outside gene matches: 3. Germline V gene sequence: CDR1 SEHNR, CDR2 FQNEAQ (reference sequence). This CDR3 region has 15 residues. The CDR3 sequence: CASSAGQGMNTEAFF. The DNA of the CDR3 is TGTGCCAGCAGCGCGGGACAGGGGATGAACACTGAAGCTTTCTTT.

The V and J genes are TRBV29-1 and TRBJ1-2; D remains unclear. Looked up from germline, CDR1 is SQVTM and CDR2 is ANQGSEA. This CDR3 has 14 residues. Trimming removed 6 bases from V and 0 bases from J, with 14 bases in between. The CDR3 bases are TGCAGCGTCGAATGGTCGGGAACTAACTATGGCTACACCTTC. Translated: CSVEWSGTNYGYTF.

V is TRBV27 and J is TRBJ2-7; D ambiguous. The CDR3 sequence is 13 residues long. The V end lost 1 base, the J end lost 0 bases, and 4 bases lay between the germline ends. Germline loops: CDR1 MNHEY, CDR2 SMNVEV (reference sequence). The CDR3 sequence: CASSLYSSYEQYF. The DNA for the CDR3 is TGTGCCAGCAGTTTATACAGCTCCTACGAGCAGTACTTC.

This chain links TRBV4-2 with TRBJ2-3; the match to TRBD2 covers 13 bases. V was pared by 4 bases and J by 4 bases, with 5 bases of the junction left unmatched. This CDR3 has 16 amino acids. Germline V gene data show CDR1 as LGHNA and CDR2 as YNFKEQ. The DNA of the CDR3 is TGTGCCAGCAGCCGGGGGACTAGCGGGAAGGCAGATACGCAGTATTTT. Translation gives CASSRGTSGKADTQYF.

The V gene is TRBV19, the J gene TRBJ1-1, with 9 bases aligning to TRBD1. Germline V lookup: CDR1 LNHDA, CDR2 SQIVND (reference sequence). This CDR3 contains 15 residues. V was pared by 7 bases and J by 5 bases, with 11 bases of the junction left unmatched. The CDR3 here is CASTLLQGAWTEAFF. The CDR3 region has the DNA TGTGCCAGTACCCTTCTACAGGGGGCCTGGACTGAAGCTTTCTTT.

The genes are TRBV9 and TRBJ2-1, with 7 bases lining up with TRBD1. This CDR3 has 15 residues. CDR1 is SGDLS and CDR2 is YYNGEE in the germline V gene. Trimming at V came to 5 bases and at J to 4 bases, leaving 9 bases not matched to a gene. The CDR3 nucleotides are TGTGCCAGCAGTCTCACAGGGGAAAAGTACAATGAGCAGTTCTTC. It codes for CASSLTGEKYNEQFF.